This TCR beta chain was identified during a study of early T cells in non-severe SARS-CoV-2 infection. Study information: Chains were unpaired, as sequencing was done on bulk RNA from unsorted whole blood.

Unique molecular identifiers (one per individual cDNA molecule) were attached. TCRdb reprocessed the 5' RACE reads with MiXCR, giving one entry per CDR3 protein. This table holds about 60,000 distinct CDR3 sequences, 10% found once. General study results and limits: Clonotype matching in VDJdb favored anti-spike CD8 responses and did not capture private and CD4 specificities.

This clonotype was seen many times. What it binds is not known. The CDR3 has 15 residues. Germline V gives CDR1 LGHNA, CDR2 YNFKEQ. Trimming removed 0 bases from V and 1 base from J, with 9 bases in between. The V call is TRBV4-2, the J call TRBJ1-2; D unclear. Material for sequencing was whole blood. The sequence was obtained from an adult who was a healthcare worker with PCR-confirmed SARS-CoV-2 infection or an uninfected control (not recorded which). The CDR3 DNA reads TGTGCCAGCAGCCAAGATCGGGCGGTTAACTATGGCTACACCTTC. Translated: CASSQDRAVNYGYTF.